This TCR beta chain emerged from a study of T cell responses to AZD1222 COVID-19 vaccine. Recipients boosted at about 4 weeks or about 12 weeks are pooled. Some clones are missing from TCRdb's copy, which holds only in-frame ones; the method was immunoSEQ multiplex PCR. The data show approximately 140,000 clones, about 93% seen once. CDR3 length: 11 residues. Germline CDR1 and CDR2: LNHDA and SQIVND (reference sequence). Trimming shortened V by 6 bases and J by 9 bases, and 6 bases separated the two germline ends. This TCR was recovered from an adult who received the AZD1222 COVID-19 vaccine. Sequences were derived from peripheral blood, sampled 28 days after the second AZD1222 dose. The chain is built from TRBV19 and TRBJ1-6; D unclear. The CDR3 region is CASSAGSPLHF. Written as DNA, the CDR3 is TGTGCCAGTAGCGCAGGTTCACCCCTCCACTTT. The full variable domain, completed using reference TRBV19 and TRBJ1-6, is DGGITQSPKYLFRKEGQNVTLSCEQNLNHDAMYWYRQDPGQGLRLIYYSQIVNDFQKGDIAEGYSVSREKKESFPLTVTSAQKNPTAFYLCASSAGSPLHFGNGTRLTVT.